This TCR beta chain originates from a study of cytomegalovirus exposure and HLA in healthy donors. Findings and limits, study-wide: More than 150 TCR beta chains were listed as cytomegalovirus-associated.

The donors were part of the roughly 130-subject validation cohort, which stood apart from the roughly 700-subject first cohort. Sequencing used immunoSEQ multiplex PCR; TCRdb keeps in-frame clones, though not all of them. The sample yields 98,000 or so clones, approximately 96% seen once. CDR1 is SNHLY, CDR2 FYNNEI, per germline. V was trimmed by 10 bases and J by 4 bases, leaving 8 bases between them. CDR3 size: 10 residues. This clone was counted a few times. Its matching antigen is unknown. This rearrangement joins TRBV2 to TRBJ2-7; D gene ambiguous. This receptor was identified in a woman aged 18-29 years in good health and CMV-seronegative. The sequenced sample consisted of PBMCs. As DNA, the CDR3 is TGTGCCACCCAATTTTACGAGCAGTACTTC. Translation: CATQFYEQYF.